This record covers a single T cell receptor beta chain. In this sample, this clone turned up a few times. The antigen this receptor binds is unknown. Base qualities are not provided; no much larger clone lies one nucleotide away. TCRbeta CDR3 regions were amplified from genomic DNA using the immunoSEQ Assay, a bias-controlled multiplex PCR. The study's own analysis went as follows. The number of nucleated cells in each sample was estimated from the amplification of reference gene primers within the assay. To quantify the absolute abundance of each unique TCRbeta CDR3 rearrangement, sequence reads were collapsed and filtered. For each sample, productive Simpson clonality was calculated as the square root of Simpson's diversity index over productive rearrangements. TCRdb obtained this table from immuneACCESS and retained in-frame rearrangements with V and J assigned. These tables miss some clones; where compared with another copy, unresolved V genes account for less than half of the shortfall, and the remainder is unexplained. V, J and clone size are taken as reported in that table, and D and trimming were inferred from the DNA itself. Recorded for this sample are roughly 240,000 clones; roughly 85% of them occurred a single time. The ten most abundant clones make up 4% to 6% of the sample.

The data were taken from a study of blood T cell repertoires in COVID-19 (dated by TCRdb to the early 2020s). Looking at the study overall: Samples from collaborators originated in the United States, Italy and Spain and spanned both the acute and convalescent phases of COVID-19. Where HLA class I and class II types were available, the types were taken from metadata supplied by the sample provider, not from assay-based typing. The sample metadata nearly always contained a de-identified subject ID, COVID-19 status, age in years and sex. The prospective study material was composed of cDNA or gDNA derived from T cells, B-cell-depleted T cells, or PBMCs. The samples were drawn from two sources: the first 160 participants of the ongoing ImmuneRACE study, and fewer than 1,500 subjects contributed by 6 global collaborators. Subjects who had been exposed to COVID-19, were actively infected with it, or had recovered from it provided the deeply sampled blood TCRbeta repertoires that made up the dataset. The repertoires were released in a freely available public database intended as a resource for research on the immune response to SARS-CoV-2.

General conclusions and limits of the study: The amount of clinical and demographic metadata varied by source and participant and was provided uncurated.

CDR1 SGHVS and CDR2 FQNEAQ are derived from the germline V gene. A distance of 9 bases separates the germline ends of V and J, which lose 3 bases and 3 bases respectively. From cysteine to phenylalanine, the CDR3 is 14 amino acids long. The only DNA kept is the CDR3, 42 bases in frame from the first base. At one collaborating source in Seattle, patients were enrolled during active infection and were followed longitudinally through the course of disease. The collaborating institutions used their own protocols to collect whole blood in K2EDTA tubes. For TCRbeta analysis, collaborators shipped samples as frozen whole blood, isolated PBMCs, or DNA extracted from either of those sample types.

The receptor comes from a middle-aged man with COVID-19, enrolled during active disease. Sequenced sample: peripheral blood. Recombination connected TRBV7-8 to TRBJ1-3; the D gene remains uncertain. For the CDR3, the sequence is CASSFGEGGNTIYF. The nucleotide sequence reads TGTGCCAGCAGCTTCGGGGAGGGTGGAAACACCATATATTTT.